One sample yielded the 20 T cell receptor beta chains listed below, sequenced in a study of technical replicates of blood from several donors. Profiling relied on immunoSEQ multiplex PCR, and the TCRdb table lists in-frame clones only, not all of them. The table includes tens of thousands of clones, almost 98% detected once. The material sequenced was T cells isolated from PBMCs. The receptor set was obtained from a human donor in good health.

The CDR3 loop reads CASSLKGQGTYEQYF. DNA for the CDR3: TGTGCCAGCAGCTTGAAAGGGCAGGGAACCTACGAGCAGTACTTC. The chain carries TRBV11-2 and TRBJ2-7; TRBD1 might be the D (5 bases). V gave up 3 bases and J gave up 2 bases, with 14 bases separating them. The CDR3 is 15 amino acids. Germline values: CDR1 SGHAT, CDR2 FQNNGV.

In DNA, the CDR3 is TGTGCCTGTACACTCCGGGACAGGTATTACACAGATACGCAGTATTTT. As protein: CACTLRDRYYTDTQYF. This chain joins TRBV30 and TRBJ2-3, with TRBD1 matching over 8 bases. There are 16 residues in the CDR3. The germline gives CDR1 GTSNPN, CDR2 SVGIG (reference sequence). V gave up 6 bases and J gave up 2 bases; unmatched junction bases: 13.

This chain's CDR3 is CASSLNGGGYTEAFF. DNA for the CDR3: TGTGCCAGCTCACTCAATGGGGGAGGGTACACTGAAGCTTTCTTT. This chain uses TRBV18 with TRBJ1-1, with D tentatively TRBD1 (5 bases). V gave up 4 bases and J gave up 3 bases, with 15 bases separating them. CDR1 is KGHSH and CDR2 is LQKENI in the germline V gene. The CDR3 has 15 residues.

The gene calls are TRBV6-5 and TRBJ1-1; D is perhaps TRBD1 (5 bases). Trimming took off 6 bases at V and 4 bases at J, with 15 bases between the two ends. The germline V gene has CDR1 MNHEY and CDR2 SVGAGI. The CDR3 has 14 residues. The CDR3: CASRTKGEGTEAFF. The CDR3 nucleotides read TGTGCCAGCAGAACTAAAGGGGAGGGCACTGAAGCTTTCTTT.

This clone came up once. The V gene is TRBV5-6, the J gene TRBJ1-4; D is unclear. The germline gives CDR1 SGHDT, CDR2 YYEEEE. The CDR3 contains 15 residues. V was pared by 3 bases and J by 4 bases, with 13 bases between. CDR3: CASSSLYGVNEKLFF. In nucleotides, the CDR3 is TGTGCCAGCAGCTCATTATACGGAGTTAATGAAAAACTGTTTTTT.

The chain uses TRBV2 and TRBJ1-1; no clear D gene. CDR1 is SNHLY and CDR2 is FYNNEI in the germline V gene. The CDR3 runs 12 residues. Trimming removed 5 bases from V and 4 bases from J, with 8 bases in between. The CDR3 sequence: CASSYEGTEAFF. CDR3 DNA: TGTGCCAGCAGTTACGAGGGCACTGAAGCTTTCTTT.

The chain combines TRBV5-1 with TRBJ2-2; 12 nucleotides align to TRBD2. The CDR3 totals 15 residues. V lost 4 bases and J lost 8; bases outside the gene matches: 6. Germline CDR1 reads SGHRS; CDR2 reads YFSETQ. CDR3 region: CASSSRTSGVGELFF. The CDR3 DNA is TGCGCCAGCAGCAGCCGGACTAGCGGGGTGGGGGAGCTGTTTTTT.

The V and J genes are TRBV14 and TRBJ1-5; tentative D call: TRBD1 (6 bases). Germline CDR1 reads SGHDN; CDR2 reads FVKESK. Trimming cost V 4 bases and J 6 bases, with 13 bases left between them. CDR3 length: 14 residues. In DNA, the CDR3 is TGTGCCAGCAGCCCAACAGGGTTGGGTCAGCCCCAGCATTTT. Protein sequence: CASSPTGLGQPQHF.

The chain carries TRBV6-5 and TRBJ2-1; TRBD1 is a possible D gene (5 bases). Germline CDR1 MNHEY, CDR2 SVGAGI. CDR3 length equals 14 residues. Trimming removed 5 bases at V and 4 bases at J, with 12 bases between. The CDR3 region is CASSPARVYNEQFF. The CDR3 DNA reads TGTGCCAGCAGTCCAGCCAGGGTTTACAATGAGCAGTTCTTC.

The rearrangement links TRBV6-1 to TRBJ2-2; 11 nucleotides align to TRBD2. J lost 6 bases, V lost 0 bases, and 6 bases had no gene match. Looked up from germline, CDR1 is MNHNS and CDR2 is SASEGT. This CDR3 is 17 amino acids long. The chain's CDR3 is CASSEAVAGGPPGELFF. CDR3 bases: TGTGCCAGCAGTGAAGCAGTAGCGGGGGGGCCCCCCGGGGAGCTGTTTTTT.

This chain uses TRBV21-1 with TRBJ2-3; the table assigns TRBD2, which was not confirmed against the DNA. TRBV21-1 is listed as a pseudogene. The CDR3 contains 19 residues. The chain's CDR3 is CASSKVRLRLSGRMDTQYF. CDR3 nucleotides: TGTGCCAGCAGCAAAGTAAGGTTGAGGTTAAGCGGGAGGATGGATACGCAGTATTTT.

CDR3 sequence (DNA): TGCGCCAGCAGCTCGCAACACAGGGGAGTAGGCGGCGAGCAGTACTTC. Translating it yields CASSSQHRGVGGEQYF. The chain employs TRBV5-1 and TRBJ2-7, with 7 bases identical to TRBD1. This CDR3 contains 16 residues. Trimming removed 3 bases from V and 6 bases from J; junction bases left unmatched: 15. Germline assignment: CDR1 SGHRS and CDR2 YFSETQ.

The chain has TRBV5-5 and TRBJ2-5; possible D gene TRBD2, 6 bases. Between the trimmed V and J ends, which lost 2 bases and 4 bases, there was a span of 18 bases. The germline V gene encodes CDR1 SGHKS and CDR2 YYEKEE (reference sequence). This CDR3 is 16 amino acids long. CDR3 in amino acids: CASSFAGTGGLETQYF. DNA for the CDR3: TGTGCCAGCAGCTTCGCCGGGACCGGAGGGTTAGAGACCCAGTACTTC. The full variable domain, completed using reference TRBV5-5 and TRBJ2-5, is DAGVTQSPTHLIKTRGQQVTLRCSPISGHKSVSWYQQVLGQGPQFIFQYYEKEERGRGNFPDRFSARQFPNYSSELNVNALLLGDSALYLCASSFAGTGGLETQYFGPGTRLLVL.

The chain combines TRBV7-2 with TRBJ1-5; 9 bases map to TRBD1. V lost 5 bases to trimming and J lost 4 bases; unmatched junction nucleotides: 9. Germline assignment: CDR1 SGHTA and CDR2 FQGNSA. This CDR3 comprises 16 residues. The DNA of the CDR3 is TGTGCCAGCAGCCCAGGGACAGGGACGGGAAATCAGCCCCAGCATTTT. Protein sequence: CASSPGTGTGNQPQHF. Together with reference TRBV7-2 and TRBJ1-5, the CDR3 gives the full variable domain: GAGVSQSPSNKVTEKGKDVELRCDPISGHTALYWYRQSLGQGLEFLIYFQGNSAPDKSGLPSDRFSAERTGGSVSTLTIQRTQQEDSAVYLCASSPGTGTGNQPQHFGDGTRLSIL.

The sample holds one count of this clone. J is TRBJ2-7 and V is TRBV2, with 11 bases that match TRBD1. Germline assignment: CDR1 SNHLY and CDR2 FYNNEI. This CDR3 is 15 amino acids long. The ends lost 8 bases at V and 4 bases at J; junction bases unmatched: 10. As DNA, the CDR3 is TGTGCCAGCCAGGTTGGACAGGGGGCGAGGTACGAGCAGTACTTC. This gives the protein CASQVGQGARYEQYF.

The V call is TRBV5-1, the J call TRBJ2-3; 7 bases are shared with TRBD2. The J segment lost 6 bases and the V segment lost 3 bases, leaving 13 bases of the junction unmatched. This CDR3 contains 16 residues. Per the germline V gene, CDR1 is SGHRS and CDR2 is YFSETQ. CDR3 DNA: TGCGCCAGCAGCTCCGCAGACCCATGGGGAGGGGATACGCAGTATTTT. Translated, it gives CASSSADPWGGDTQYF.

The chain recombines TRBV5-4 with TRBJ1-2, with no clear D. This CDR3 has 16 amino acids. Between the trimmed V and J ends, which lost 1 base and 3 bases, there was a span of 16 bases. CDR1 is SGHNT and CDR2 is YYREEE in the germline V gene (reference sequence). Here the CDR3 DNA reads TGTGCCAGCAGCTTGTATTCGGGAGGATATGACTATGGCTACACCTTC. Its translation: CASSLYSGGYDYGYTF. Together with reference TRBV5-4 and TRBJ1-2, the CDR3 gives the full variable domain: ETGVTQSPTHLIKTRGQQVTLRCSSQSGHNTVSWYQQALGQGPQFIFQYYREEENGRGNFPPRFSGLQFPNYSSELNVNALELDDSALYLCASSLYSGGYDYGYTFGSGTRLTVV.

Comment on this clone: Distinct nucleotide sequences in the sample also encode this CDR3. The CDR3 region has the DNA TGTGCCAGTAGCTCGACAGGGCCCAATCAGCCCCAGCATTTT. Residues: CASSSTGPNQPQHF. The gene calls are TRBV19 and TRBJ1-5, with TRBD1 identical over 7 bases. V gave up 6 bases and J gave up 3 bases; unmatched junction bases: 5. CDR3 length: 14 amino acids. CDR1 LNHDA and CDR2 SQIVND come from the germline V gene (reference sequence).

The CDR3 region has the DNA TGTGCCAGCAGCTCGGGGGTCTACAATGAGCAGTTCTTC. Translation: CASSSGVYNEQFF. V is TRBV7-3 and J is TRBJ2-1, with D perhaps TRBD2 (6 bases). CDR3 length equals 13 residues. Trimming removed 4 bases from V and 3 bases from J, with 7 bases in between. Germline CDR1 is SGHTA and CDR2 is FQGTGA.

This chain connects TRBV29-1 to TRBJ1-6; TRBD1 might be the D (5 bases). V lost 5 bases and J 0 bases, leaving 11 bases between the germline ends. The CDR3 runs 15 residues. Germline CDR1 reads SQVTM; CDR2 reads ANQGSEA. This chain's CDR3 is CSVREGSSYNSPLHF. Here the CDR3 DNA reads TGCAGCGTTCGGGAGGGGAGCTCCTATAATTCACCCCTCCACTTT.